This T cell receptor beta chain was identified during a study of T cells in women clearing cervical HPV infection. General study points: Associations may precede or follow infection; HPV-specific or memory T cells were not isolated. T-cell numbers per sample were unknown and may explain richness differences.

Data came from immunoSEQ multiplex PCR; TCRdb stores just in-frame clones and leaves some out. Recorded here are 25,000 to 35,000 clones; the top ten clones represent 7.5% to 9.5%. Trimming took 5 bases from V and 3 from J; bases not matched to a gene: 4. The V gene's germline CDR1 is PRHDT and CDR2 FYEKMQ (reference sequence). The CDR3 spans 16 residues. Points on this clone: The antigen remains unidentified. The read halts 3 residues ahead of the CDR3 end, with the missing end drawn from the germline J gene.

The clonotype was recovered from a woman aged 18 to 75 with a cervical HPV16 infection that either progressed to CIN3+ or cleared (not recorded which). The V gene is TRBV13, the J gene TRBJ2-3; 14 bases match TRBD2. The sequencing input was blood buffy coat. Partial CDR3 DNA: TGTGCCAGCAGCCCGACTAGCGGGGGGGCGACAGATACG. Its translation is CASSPTSGGATDT. The CDR3, in full, reads CASSPTSGGATDTQYF.